This TCR beta chain was profiled in a study of OX40 agonist ivuxolimab in advanced cancers. The table came from immunoSEQ multiplex PCR; TCRdb's copy has only in-frame clones and leaves some out. The sample lists just over 60,000 clones, approximately 92% occurring once. The sequencing here drew on CD4+ or CD8+ T cells sorted from blood, taken in a trial of the OX40 agonist ivuxolimab. The clonotype was recovered from an adult with an advanced solid tumor such as melanoma, head and neck, liver or kidney cancer.

The CDR3 loop is CASSPHRDSSYEQYF. The CDR3 nucleotides read TGCGCCAGCAGCCCCCACCGCGATAGCTCCTACGAGCAGTACTTC. The chain recombines TRBV5-1 with TRBJ2-7, with D unresolved. The germline V gene encodes CDR1 SGHRS and CDR2 YFSETQ. Trimming left V 4 bases short and J 0 bases short, with 14 bases between. The CDR3 extends over 15 amino acids.